The present T cell receptor (beta chain) was sequenced within a study of early T cells in non-severe SARS-CoV-2 infection. On the study more broadly: Sequencing used unsorted whole-blood bulk RNA, so chains lack pairing.

This clonotype was detected only a few times. The target antigen is unknown. Individual cDNA molecules carried attached unique molecular identifiers. TCRdb passed the 5' RACE reads through MiXCR, listing each CDR3 protein once. The data show about 62,000 distinct CDR3 sequences, about 9.3% seen once. Trimming removed 4 bases from V and 5 bases from J, with 14 bases in between. Germline V gene lookup returns CDR1 SGHTA and CDR2 FQGNSA. The CDR3 extends over 14 amino acids. Whole-study results and caveats: Comparison of clonotypes with VDJdb favored anti-spike CD8 responses while missing private and CD4 specificities.

Material: whole blood. The TCR comes from an adult who was a healthcare worker with PCR-confirmed SARS-CoV-2 infection or an uninfected control (not recorded which). The chain is built from TRBV7-2 and TRBJ2-5; D possibly uses TRBD1 or TRBD2 (5 bases each). Written as DNA, the CDR3 is TGTGCCAGCAGCTCGCAGAGGGGTGGTGAGACCCAGTACTTC. Amino acids: CASSSQRGGETQYF.